This is a list of T cell receptor beta chains from one sample in a study of shared clonotypes between healthy human individuals. Clones were sequenced by immunoSEQ multiplex PCR, and TCRdb holds only the in-frame ones, with some missing. This sample has 950,000 to 1,200,000 clones; 60% to 80% occur once, and the top ten carry 0.89%. The sequenced sample was memory CD4+ T cells from PBMCs. Receptors originate from a man aged 18 to 30 in good health. Some clones in this sample may be carry-over from other donors' samples. The CDR3 runs from the conserved cysteine through the conserved F or W. Each record gives: V gene, D gene, clone size, J gene, CDR3 protein, CDR3 DNA. D genes are given only for firm matches. Where a row states a size, it is once, few, many or the class of an expanded clone; other rows omit it.

TRBV19,TRBD2,few,TRBJ2-2,CASSTRTSGITGELFF,TGTGCCAGTAGTACACGGACTAGCGGAATCACCGGGGAGCTGTTTTTT
TRBV7-9,NA,NA,TRBJ2-5,CASSLSGGYQETQYF,TGTGCCAGCAGCTTATCAGGGGGGTACCAAGAGACCCAGTACTTC
TRBV30,NA,NA,TRBJ2-7,CAWAGSTYEQYF,TGTGCCTGGGCCGGGTCTACCTACGAGCAGTACTTC
TRBV28,TRBD2,NA,TRBJ2-3,CAALPLAGSTDTQYF,TGTGCCGCCCTCCCGCTAGCGGGGAGCACAGATACGCAGTATTTT
TRBV5-4,TRBD1,NA,TRBJ1-1,CASSLGQGVFRTEAFF,TGTGCCAGCAGCCTGGGGCAGGGGGTGTTCCGAACTGAAGCTTTCTTT
TRBV28,NA,NA,TRBJ1-5,CASWPRLDQPQHF,TGTGCCAGCTGGCCTCGGTTGGATCAGCCCCAGCATTTT
TRBV11-2,NA,few,TRBJ2-2,CASSLNVGELFF,TGTGCCAGCAGCCTGAACGTCGGGGAGCTGTTTTTT
TRBV18,NA,NA,TRBJ1-5,CASSPGSAQHF,TGTGCCAGCTCACCAGGGTCGGCCCAGCATTTT
TRBV18,NA,NA,TRBJ1-2,CASSPTSPTAGPGYTF,TGTGCCAGCTCACCAACAAGTCCGACCGCGGGTCCTGGCTACACCTTC
TRBV5-1,NA,NA,TRBJ2-2,CASSSGELFF,TGCGCCAGCAGCAGCGGGGAGCTGTTTTTT
TRBV5-1,TRBD1,NA,TRBJ2-1,CASSSRTGGGSYNEQFF,TGCGCCAGCAGCTCCCGGACAGGGGGCGGGTCCTACAATGAGCAGTTCTTC
TRBV7-2,NA,NA,TRBJ1-4,CASSLGQYNEKLFF,TGTGCCAGCAGCCTTGGACAGTATAATGAAAAACTGTTTTTT
TRBV2,TRBD2,once,TRBJ2-5,CASSERLAGAGETQYF,TGTGCCAGCAGCGAGAGACTAGCGGGGGCGGGGGAGACCCAGTACTTC
TRBV6-6,NA,NA,TRBJ1-2,CASSYKGGGFGYTF,TGTGCCAGCAGTTACAAGGGGGGAGGGTTTGGCTACACCTTC
TRBV6-1,NA,NA,TRBJ1-4,CASSELLGNNEKLFF,TGTGCCAGCAGTGAGTTGTTGGGGAATAATGAAAAACTGTTTTTT
TRBV6-1,NA,NA,TRBJ1-4,CASSLSGGNEKLFF,TGTGCCAGCAGCCTGTCGGGGGGGAATGAAAAACTGTTTTTT
TRBV7-2,TRBD2,NA,TRBJ2-3,CASSLVVGGNIDTQYF,TGTGCCAGCAGCTTAGTGGTCGGGGGGAATATAGATACGCAGTATTTT
TRBV7-2,NA,NA,TRBJ1-1,CASSLSREAFF,TGTGCCAGCAGCTTATCGCGAGAAGCTTTCTTT
TRBV6-6,NA,few,TRBJ1-2,CASSYSREDGYTF,TGTGCCAGCAGTTACTCGCGGGAGGATGGCTACACCTTC
TRBV11-2,NA,NA,TRBJ1-1,CASSSLSRAEAFF,TGTGCCAGCAGCTCCCTAAGCAGGGCTGAAGCTTTCTTT
TRBV29-1,TRBD1,once,TRBJ1-5,CSARTGGNQPQHF,TGCAGCGCAAGGACAGGGGGCAATCAGCCCCAGCATTTT
TRBV11-3,NA,NA,TRBJ2-1,CASGQGGPGQNEQFF,TGTGCCAGCGGTCAGGGGGGGCCTGGACAAAATGAGCAGTTCTTC
TRBV27,NA,NA,TRBJ2-4,CASSLGAGTLAKNIQYF,TGTGCCAGCAGCTTGGGAGCAGGGACCCTAGCCAAAAACATTCAGTACTTC
TRBV7-9,NA,NA,TRBJ2-1,CASSVAGYPANEQFF,TGTGCCAGCAGCGTAGCAGGGTACCCAGCTAATGAGCAGTTCTTC
TRBV7-8,NA,NA,TRBJ2-7,CASSFLSRRAFVGQYF,TGTGCCAGCAGCTTTCTTTCCCGGAGGGCTTTTGTAGGGCAGTACTTC
TRBV2,NA,NA,TRBJ2-7,CASRLWSYEQYF,TGTGCCAGCAGACTTTGGAGCTACGAGCAGTACTTC
TRBV9,TRBD1,few,TRBJ2-1,CASSVTGDSYNEQFF,TGTGCCAGCAGCGTTACAGGGGACTCCTACAATGAGCAGTTCTTC
TRBV5-1,NA,NA,TRBJ2-1,CASRTTTYNEQFF,TGCGCCAGCCGTACAACCACCTACAATGAGCAGTTCTTC
TRBV7-9,TRBD2,NA,TRBJ2-3,CASSFSAGETTDTQYF,TGTGCCAGCAGCTTCTCTGCGGGAGAAACCACAGATACGCAGTATTTT
TRBV30,NA,NA,TRBJ1-6,CAWRTRPSSYNSPLHF,TGTGCCTGGAGGACCAGGCCGAGCTCCTATAATTCACCCCTCCACTTT
TRBV5-1,TRBD2,many,TRBJ2-7,CASSLGTSGSSYEQYF,TGCGCCAGCAGCCTCGGGACTAGCGGGAGCTCCTACGAGCAGTACTTC
TRBV27,TRBD1,few,TRBJ1-1,CASSLQGVVNTEAFF,TGTGCCAGCAGTCTACAGGGGGTAGTGAACACTGAAGCTTTCTTT
TRBV28,NA,NA,TRBJ2-7,CANPTAPFYQQYF,TGTGCCAACCCGACAGCCCCTTTTTACCAGCAGTACTTC
TRBV6-1,NA,NA,TRBJ1-5,CASSGDNLWQPQHF,TGTGCCAGCAGCGGGGACAATCTCTGGCAGCCCCAGCATTTT
TRBV23-1,NA,NA,TRBJ2-7,CASSQAPWGMKNYEQYF,TGCGCCAGCAGTCAAGCCCCTTGGGGGATGAAAAACTACGAGCAGTACTTC
TRBV4-2,NA,many,TRBJ1-5,CASSQDNHGDQPQHF,TGTGCCAGCAGCCAAGATAATCACGGTGATCAGCCCCAGCATTTT
TRBV6-1,NA,NA,TRBJ2-7,CASISGQVGYEQYF,TGTGCCAGCATCTCAGGACAAGTCGGGTACGAGCAGTACTTC
TRBV18,NA,NA,TRBJ2-5,CASSPSVGKETQYF,TGTGCCAGCTCACCATCGGTAGGGAAAGAGACCCAGTACTTC
TRBV15,NA,NA,TRBJ1-2,CATETARARGYTF,TGTGCCACCGAAACCGCAAGGGCGCGCGGCTACACCTTC
TRBV2,NA,NA,TRBJ1-6,CASSERGLRDSNSPLHF,TGTGCCAGCAGTGAGCGGGGGCTGCGGGACTCGAATTCACCCCTCCACTTT
TRBV5-1,NA,NA,TRBJ2-7,CASSLGPFSEQYF,TGCGCCAGCAGCTTGGGCCCATTCTCCGAGCAGTACTTC
TRBV18,NA,NA,TRBJ2-1,CASSPRGGAYNEQFF,TGTGCCAGCTCACCACGCGGGGGCGCCTACAATGAGCAGTTCTTC
TRBV5-4,NA,NA,TRBJ2-5,CASSLMTSRETQYF,TGTGCCAGCAGCTTGATGACGAGCCGGGAGACCCAGTACTTC
TRBV7-3,NA,few,TRBJ2-2,CASSQRASRNTGELFF,TGTGCCAGCAGCCAGAGGGCTAGCCGGAACACCGGGGAGCTGTTTTTT
TRBV28,NA,NA,TRBJ1-1,CASSLGTVMNTEAFF,TGTGCCAGCAGTTTGGGGACGGTCATGAACACTGAAGCTTTCTTT
TRBV10-3,NA,NA,TRBJ2-5,CAIGLEREETQYF,TGTGCCATCGGGTTAGAGAGAGAAGAGACCCAGTACTTC
TRBV10-3,NA,NA,TRBJ2-7,CAHPEGGQNTYEQYF,TGTGCCCACCCCGAGGGGGGGCAGAACACCTACGAGCAGTACTTC
TRBV11-3,TRBD2,NA,TRBJ2-1,CASSYSGGDNEQFF,TGTGCCAGCAGTTACAGCGGGGGGGACAATGAGCAGTTCTTC
TRBV5-1,NA,NA,TRBJ1-4,CASSLVGNGEKLFF,TGCGCCAGCAGCTTGGTTGGGAATGGAGAAAAACTGTTTTTT
TRBV5-1,NA,NA,TRBJ2-5,CASSLEPRGGGTETQYF,TGCGCCAGCAGCTTGGAACCGCGGGGAGGAGGGACAGAGACCCAGTACTTC
TRBV9,TRBD2,NA,TRBJ2-1,CASSNHERGNNEQFF,TGTGCCAGCTCTAATCATGAGCGGGGGAACAATGAGCAGTTCTTC
TRBV11-3,NA,NA,TRBJ2-2,CASSLAPTSGELFF,TGTGCCAGCAGCTTAGCACCCACCTCCGGGGAGCTGTTTTTT
TRBV5-1,NA,NA,TRBJ1-2,CASSPTTRNYGYTF,TGCGCCAGCAGCCCCACGACACGGAACTATGGCTACACCTTC
TRBV5-1,TRBD1,NA,TRBJ2-2,CASSFDTGGSTGELFF,TGCGCCAGCAGCTTCGATACAGGGGGTTCAACCGGGGAGCTGTTTTTT